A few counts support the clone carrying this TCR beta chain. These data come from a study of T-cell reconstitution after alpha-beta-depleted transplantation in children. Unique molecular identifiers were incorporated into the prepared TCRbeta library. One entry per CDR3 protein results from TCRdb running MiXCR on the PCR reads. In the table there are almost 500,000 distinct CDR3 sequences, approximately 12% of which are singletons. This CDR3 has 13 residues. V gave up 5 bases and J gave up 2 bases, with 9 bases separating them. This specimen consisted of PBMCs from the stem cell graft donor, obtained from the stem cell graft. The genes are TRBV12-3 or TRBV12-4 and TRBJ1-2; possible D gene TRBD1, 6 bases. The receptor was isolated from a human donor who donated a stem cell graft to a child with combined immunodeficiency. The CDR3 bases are TGTGCCAGCAGTCGACAGGTCAACTATGGCTACACCTTC. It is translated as CASSRQVNYGYTF.